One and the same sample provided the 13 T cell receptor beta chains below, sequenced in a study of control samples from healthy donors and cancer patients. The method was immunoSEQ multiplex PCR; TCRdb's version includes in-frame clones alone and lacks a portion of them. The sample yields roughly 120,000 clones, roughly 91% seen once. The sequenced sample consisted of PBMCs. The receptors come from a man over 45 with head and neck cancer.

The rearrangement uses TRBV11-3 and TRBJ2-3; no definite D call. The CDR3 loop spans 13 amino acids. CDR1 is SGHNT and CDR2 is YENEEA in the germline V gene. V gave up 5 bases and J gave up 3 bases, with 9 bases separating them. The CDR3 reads CASSVLFTDTQYF. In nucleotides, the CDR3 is TGTGCCAGCAGCGTTCTGTTTACAGATACGCAGTATTTT. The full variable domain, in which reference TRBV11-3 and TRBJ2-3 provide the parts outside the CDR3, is EAGVVQSPRYKIIEKKQPVAFWCNPISGHNTLYWYLQNLGQGPELLIRYENEEAVDDSQLPKDRFSAERLKGVDSTLKIQPAELGDSAVYLCASSVLFTDTQYFGPGTRLTVL.

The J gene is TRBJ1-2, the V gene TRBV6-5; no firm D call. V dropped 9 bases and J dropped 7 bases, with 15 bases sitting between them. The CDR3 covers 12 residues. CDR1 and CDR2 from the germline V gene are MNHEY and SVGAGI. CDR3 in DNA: TGTGCCAGTGGGCCGGGGTCGAGTGGCTACACCTTC. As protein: CASGPGSSGYTF.

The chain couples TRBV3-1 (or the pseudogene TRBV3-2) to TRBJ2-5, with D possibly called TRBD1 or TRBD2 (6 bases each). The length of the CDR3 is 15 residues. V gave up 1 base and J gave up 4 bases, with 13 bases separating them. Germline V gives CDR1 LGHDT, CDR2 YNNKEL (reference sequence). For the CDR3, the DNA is TGTGCCAGCAGCCAAGGGGGGGCGGGATTAGAGACCCAGTACTTC. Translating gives CASSQGGAGLETQYF.

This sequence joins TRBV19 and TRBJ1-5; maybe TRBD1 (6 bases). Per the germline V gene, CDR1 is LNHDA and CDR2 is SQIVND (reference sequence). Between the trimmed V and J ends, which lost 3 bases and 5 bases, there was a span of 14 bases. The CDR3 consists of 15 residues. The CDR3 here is CASSMGQGRYQPQHF. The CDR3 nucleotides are TGTGCCAGTAGTATGGGCCAGGGGCGTTATCAGCCCCAGCATTTT.

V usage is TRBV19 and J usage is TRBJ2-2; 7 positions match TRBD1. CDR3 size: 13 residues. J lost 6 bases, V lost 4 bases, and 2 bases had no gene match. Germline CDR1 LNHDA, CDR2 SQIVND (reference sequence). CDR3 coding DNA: TGTGCCAGTAGTAAGGGACAGCCCGGGGAGCTGTTTTTT. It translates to CASSKGQPGELFF.

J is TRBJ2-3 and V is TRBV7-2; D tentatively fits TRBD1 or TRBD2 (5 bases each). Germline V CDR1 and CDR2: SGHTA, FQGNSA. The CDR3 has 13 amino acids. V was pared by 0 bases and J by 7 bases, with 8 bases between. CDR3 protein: CASSLAGVNTQYF. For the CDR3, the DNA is TGTGCCAGCAGCTTAGCGGGGGTGAATACGCAGTATTTT.

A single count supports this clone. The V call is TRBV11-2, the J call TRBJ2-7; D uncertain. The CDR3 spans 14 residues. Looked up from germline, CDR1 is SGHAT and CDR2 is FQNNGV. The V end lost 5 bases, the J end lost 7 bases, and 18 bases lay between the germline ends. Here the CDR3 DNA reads TGTGCCAGCAGCCTACCCGGCAGATACTCTGAGCAGTACTTC. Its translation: CASSLPGRYSEQYF.

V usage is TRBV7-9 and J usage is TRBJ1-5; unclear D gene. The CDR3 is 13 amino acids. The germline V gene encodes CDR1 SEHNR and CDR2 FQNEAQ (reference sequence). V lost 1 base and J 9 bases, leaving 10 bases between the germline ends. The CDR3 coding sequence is TGTGCCAGCAGCTTAGGTGTTGTGGGGCCCCAGCATTTT. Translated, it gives CASSLGVVGPQHF.

The CDR3 nucleotides are TGTGCCAGCAGTCCTGGCCGATTGGGGGGCACTGAAGCTTTCTTT. Amino acid sequence: CASSPGRLGGTEAFF. This chain joins TRBV2 and TRBJ1-1, with a tentative D call TRBD1 (5 bases). Germline CDR1 is SNHLY and CDR2 is FYNNEI. The CDR3 spans 15 residues. With 5 bases removed from V and 4 bases from J, the gap between germline ends came to 17 bases.

The CDR3 sequence: CAPSPLSGVPKNIQYF. DNA of the CDR3: TGTGCCCCCAGCCCCCTCAGCGGGGTACCCAAAAACATTCAGTACTTC. The chain carries TRBV7-9 and TRBJ2-4; 7 bases line up with TRBD2. The CDR3 is 16 residues long. The V gene end was trimmed by 11 bases and the J gene end by 2 bases; junction bases not matched to a gene: 15. Germline lookup yields CDR1 SEHNR and CDR2 FQNEAQ (reference sequence).

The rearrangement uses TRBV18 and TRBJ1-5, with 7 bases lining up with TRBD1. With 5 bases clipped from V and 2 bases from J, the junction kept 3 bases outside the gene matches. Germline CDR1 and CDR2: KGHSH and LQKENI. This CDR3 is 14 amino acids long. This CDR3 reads CASSVTGGNQPQHF. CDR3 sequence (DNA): TGTGCCAGCTCAGTTACAGGGGGCAATCAGCCCCAGCATTTT.

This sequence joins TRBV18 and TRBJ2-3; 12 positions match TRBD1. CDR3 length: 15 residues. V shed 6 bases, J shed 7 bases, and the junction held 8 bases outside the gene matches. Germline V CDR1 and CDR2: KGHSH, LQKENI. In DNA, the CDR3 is TGTGCCAGCTCGCCGGGACAGGGGGCATGGAATACGCAGTATTTT. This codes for CASSPGQGAWNTQYF.

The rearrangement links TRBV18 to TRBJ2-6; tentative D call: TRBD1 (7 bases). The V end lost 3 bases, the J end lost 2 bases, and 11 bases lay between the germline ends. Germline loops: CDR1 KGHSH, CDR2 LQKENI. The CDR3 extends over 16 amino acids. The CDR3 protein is CASSPTGEAGANVLTF. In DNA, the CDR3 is TGTGCCAGCTCACCTACAGGGGAGGCTGGGGCCAACGTCCTGACTTTC.